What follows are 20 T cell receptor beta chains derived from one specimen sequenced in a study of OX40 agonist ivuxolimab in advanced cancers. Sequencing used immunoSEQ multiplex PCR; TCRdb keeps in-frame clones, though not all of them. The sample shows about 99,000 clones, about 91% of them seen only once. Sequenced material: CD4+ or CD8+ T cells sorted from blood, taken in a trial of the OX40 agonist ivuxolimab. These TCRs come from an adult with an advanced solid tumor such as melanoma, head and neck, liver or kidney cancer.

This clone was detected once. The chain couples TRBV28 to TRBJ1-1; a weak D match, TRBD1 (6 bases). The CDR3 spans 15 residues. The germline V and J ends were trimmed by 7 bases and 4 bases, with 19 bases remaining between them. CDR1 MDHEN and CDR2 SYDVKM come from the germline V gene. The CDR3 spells CASIPRGTGSTEAFF. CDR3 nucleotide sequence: TGTGCCAGCATTCCTCGGGGCACAGGGAGCACTGAAGCTTTCTTT.

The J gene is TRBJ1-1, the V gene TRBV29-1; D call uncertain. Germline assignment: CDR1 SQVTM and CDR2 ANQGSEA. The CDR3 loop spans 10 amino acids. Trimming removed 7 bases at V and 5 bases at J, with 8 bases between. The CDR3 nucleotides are TGCAGCGCGGGAGAAACTGAAGCTTTCTTT. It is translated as CSAGETEAFF.

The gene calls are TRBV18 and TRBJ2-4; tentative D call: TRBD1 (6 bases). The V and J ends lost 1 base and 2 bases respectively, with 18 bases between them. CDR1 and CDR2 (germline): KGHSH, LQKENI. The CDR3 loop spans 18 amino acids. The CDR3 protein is CASSPRLARGGTKNIQYF. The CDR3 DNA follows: TGTGCCAGCTCACCACGCTTAGCCAGGGGTGGAACCAAAAACATTCAGTACTTC.

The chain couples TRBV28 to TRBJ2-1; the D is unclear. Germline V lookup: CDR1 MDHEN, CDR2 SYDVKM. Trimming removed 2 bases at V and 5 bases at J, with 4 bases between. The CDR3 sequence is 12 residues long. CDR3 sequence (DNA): TGTGCCAGCAGTTTAGTGGACAATGAGCAGTTCTTC. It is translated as CASSLVDNEQFF.

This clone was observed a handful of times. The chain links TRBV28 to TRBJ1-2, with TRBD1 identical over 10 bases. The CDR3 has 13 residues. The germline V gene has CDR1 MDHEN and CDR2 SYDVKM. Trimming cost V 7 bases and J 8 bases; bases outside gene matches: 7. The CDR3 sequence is CASTSGQGHGYTF. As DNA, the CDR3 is TGTGCCAGCACTTCGGGACAGGGGCACGGCTACACCTTC.

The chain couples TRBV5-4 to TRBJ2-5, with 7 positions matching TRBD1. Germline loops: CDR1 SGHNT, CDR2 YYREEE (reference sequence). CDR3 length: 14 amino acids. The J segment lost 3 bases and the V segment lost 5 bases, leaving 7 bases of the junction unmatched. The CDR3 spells CASSLAGTEETQYF. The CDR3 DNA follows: TGTGCCAGCAGTTTAGCCGGGACAGAAGAGACCCAGTACTTC.

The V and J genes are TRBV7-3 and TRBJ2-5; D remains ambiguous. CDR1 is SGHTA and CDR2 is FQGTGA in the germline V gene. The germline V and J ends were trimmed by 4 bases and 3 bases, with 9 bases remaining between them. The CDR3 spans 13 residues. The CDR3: CASSSTLKETQYF. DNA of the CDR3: TGTGCCAGCAGCTCGACACTGAAAGAGACCCAGTACTTC.

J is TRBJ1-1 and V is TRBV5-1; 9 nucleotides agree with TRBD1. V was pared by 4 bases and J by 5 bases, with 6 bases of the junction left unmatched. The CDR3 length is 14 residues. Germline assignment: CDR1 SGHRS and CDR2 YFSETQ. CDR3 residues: CASSEATGGTEAFF. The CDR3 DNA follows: TGCGCCAGCAGCGAAGCGACAGGGGGTACTGAAGCTTTCTTT.

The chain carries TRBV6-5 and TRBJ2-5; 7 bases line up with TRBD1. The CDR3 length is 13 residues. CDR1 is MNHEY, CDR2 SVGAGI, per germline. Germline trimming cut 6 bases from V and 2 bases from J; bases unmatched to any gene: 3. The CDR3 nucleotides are TGTGCCAGCAGGAGGGACAGACAAGAGACCCAGTACTTC. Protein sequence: CASRRDRQETQYF.

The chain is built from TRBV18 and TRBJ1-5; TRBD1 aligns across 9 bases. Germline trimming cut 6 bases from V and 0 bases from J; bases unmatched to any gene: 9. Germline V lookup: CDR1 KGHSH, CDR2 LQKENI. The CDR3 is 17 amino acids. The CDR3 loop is CASSPGGTGPSNQPQHF. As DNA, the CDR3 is TGTGCCAGCTCGCCAGGAGGGACAGGGCCTAGCAATCAGCCCCAGCATTTT. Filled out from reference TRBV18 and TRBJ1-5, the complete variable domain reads NAGVMQNPRHLVRRRGQEARLRCSPMKGHSHVYWYRQLPEEGLKFMVYLQKENIIDESGMPKERFSAEFPKEGPSILRIQQVVRGDSAAYFCASSPGGTGPSNQPQHFGDGTRLSIL.

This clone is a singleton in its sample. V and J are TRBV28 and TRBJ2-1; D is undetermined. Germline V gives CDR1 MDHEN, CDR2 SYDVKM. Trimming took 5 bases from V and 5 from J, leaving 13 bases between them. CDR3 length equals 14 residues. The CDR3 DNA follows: TGTGCCAGCAGTCGGTGGGGTGCGAACAATGAGCAGTTCTTC. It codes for CASSRWGANNEQFF.

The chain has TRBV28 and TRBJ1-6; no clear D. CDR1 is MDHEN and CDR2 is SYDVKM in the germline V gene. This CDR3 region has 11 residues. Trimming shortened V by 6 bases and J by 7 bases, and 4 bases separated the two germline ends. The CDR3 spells CASRLNSPLHF. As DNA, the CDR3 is TGTGCCAGCAGACTGAATTCACCCCTCCACTTT.

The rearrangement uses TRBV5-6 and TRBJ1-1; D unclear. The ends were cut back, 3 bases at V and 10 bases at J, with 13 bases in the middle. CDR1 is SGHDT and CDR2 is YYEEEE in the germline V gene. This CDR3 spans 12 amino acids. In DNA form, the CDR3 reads TGTGCCAGCAGCTGGGGTCAGCTCCGAGCTTTCTTT. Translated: CASSWGQLRAFF. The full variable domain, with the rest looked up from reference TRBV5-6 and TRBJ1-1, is DAGVTQSPTHLIKTRGQQVTLRCSPKSGHDTVSWYQQALGQGPQFIFQYYEEEERQRGNFPDRFSGHQFPNYSSELNVNALLLGDSALYLCASSWGQLRAFFGQGTRLTVV.

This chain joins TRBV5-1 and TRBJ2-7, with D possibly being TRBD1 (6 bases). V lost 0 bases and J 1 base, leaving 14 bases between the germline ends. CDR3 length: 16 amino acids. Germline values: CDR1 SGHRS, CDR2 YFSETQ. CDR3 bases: TGCGCCAGCAGCTTGGGTCCCGGGACACCTTCCTACGAGCAGTACTTC. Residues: CASSLGPGTPSYEQYF.

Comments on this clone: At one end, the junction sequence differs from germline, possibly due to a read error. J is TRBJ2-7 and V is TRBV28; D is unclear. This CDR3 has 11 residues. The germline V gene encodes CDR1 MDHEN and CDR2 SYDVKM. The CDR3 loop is CASSGRTLIHF. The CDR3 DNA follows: TGTGCCAGCAGCGGCCGAACCCTTATTCACTTC.

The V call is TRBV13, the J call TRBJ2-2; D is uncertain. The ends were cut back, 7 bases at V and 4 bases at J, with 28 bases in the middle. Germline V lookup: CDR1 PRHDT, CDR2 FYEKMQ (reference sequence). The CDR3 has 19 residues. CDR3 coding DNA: TGTGCCAGCACTCGGCATAACTCGCGGCAGGCCCGAGGCACCGGGGAGCTGTTTTTT. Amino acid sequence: CASTRHNSRQARGTGELFF.

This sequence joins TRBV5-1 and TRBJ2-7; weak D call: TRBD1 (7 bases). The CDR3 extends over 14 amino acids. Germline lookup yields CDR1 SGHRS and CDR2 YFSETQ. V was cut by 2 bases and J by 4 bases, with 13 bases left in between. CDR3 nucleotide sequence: TGCGCCAGCAGCTTAACAGGGGCGGGGTACGAGCAGTACTTC. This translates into CASSLTGAGYEQYF.

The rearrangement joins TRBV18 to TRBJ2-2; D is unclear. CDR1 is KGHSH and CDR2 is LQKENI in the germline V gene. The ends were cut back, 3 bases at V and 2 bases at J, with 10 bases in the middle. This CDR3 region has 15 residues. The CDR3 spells CASSPRQENTGELFF. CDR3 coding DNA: TGTGCCAGCTCACCCCGCCAGGAAAACACCGGGGAGCTGTTTTTT.

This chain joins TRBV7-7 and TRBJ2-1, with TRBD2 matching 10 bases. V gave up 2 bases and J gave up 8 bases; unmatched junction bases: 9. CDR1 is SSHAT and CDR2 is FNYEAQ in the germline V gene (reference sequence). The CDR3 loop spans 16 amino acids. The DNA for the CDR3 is TGTGCCAGCAGCTTAAGACTAGCGGGCCAAGACGATGAGCAGTTCTTC. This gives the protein CASSLRLAGQDDEQFF. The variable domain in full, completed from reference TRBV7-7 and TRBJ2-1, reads GAGVSQSPRYKVTKRGQDVTLRCDPISSHATLYWYQQALGQGPEFLTYFNYEAQPDKSGLPSDRFSAERPEGSISTLTIQRTEQRDSAMYRCASSLRLAGQDDEQFFGPGTRLTVL.

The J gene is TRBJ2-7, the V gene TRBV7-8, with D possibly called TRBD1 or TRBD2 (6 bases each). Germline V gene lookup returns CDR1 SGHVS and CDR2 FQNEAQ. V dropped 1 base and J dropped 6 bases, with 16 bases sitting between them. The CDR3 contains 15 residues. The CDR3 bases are TGTGCCAGCAGCTTAGAAGGGGGGCGCCGGGGCGAGCAGTACTTC. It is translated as CASSLEGGRRGEQYF.